The rows below give T cell receptor beta chains drawn from one sample of a study of T-cell memory formation after mild COVID-19. TCRdb analysed the 5' RACE reads with MiXCR anew, one entry per CDR3 protein. Of 100,000 to 150,000 distinct CDR3 sequences detected, roughly 6% appear once; the ten largest clones hold 2% to 2.5%. The material sequenced was PBMCs or a T cell subset sorted from them (not recorded which). The receptors were gathered from an adult woman who had mild COVID-19 (a few samples of this study predate the infection). Cell type and time point are not known. Each CDR3 is given with its conserved first and last residue. The D gene is left open where the match is weak. Size tells how often a clone was seen (once, few, many) or the class of an expanded clone, and some rows leave it out.

>TRBD2|many|TRBV20-1|TRBJ2-5
TGCAGTGCTATGCCACTAGCGGGAGCACAAGAGACCCAGTACTTC
CSAMPLAGAQETQYF
>NA|NA|TRBV9|TRBJ1-1
TGTGCCAGCAGCGTAGATGGGGACACTGAAGCTTTCTTT
CASSVDGDTEAFF
>TRBD1|few|TRBV12-3/TRBV12-4|TRBJ1-4
TGTGCCAGCAGTTCCGGACAGGAGGGAGTTGAAAAACTGTTTTTT
CASSSGQEGVEKLFF
>NA|NA|TRBV27|TRBJ2-7
TGTGCCAGCAGTTCCCCCGGGGCCCCCGCGGACGAGCAGTACTTC
CASSSPGAPADEQYF
>TRBD1|NA|TRBV11-2|TRBJ2-7
TGTGCCAGCAGCAGCCTACAGGGGGTCTACGAGCAGTACTTC
CASSSLQGVYEQYF
>TRBD2|many|TRBV4-1|TRBJ2-7
TGCGCCAGCAGCCAAGCGGGCCTAGCGGGAGTCCGCGAGCAGTACTTC
CASSQAGLAGVREQYF
>NA|NA|TRBV5-1|TRBJ1-1
TGCGCCAGCAGGGCAGACGGGGAAGCTTTCTTT
CASRADGEAFF
>NA|few|TRBV7-8|TRBJ2-2
TGTGCCAGCAGCTTAGCCTTGGGCACCGGGGAGCTGTTTTTT
CASSLALGTGELFF
>NA|many|TRBV7-2|TRBJ2-5
TGTGCCAGCAGCTTTAACTTCCAAGAGACCCAGTACTTC
CASSFNFQETQYF
>NA|NA|TRBV4-2|TRBJ1-6
TGTGCCAGCGGGACATCGGAAAACTCCTATAATTCACCCCTCCACTTT
CASGTSENSYNSPLHF
>TRBD1|few|TRBV6-5|TRBJ1-2
TGTGCCAGCAGTACGGACAGGGGGCGATTTGGCTACACCTTC
CASSTDRGRFGYTF
>NA|few|TRBV29-1|TRBJ2-3
TGCAGCGTAGCCCAACAGGCTAGCACAGATACGCAGTATTTT
CSVAQQASTDTQYF
>NA|few|TRBV7-9|TRBJ1-2
TGTGCCAGCACCCGGATGGACATCTACTATGGCTACACCTTC
CASTRMDIYYGYTF
>NA|NA|TRBV4-1|TRBJ2-2
TGCGCCAGCAGCCAAGAGCCGAAAGGGACCGGGGAGCTGTTTTTT
CASSQEPKGTGELFF
>NA|few|TRBV3-1|TRBJ2-7
TGTGCCAGCAGCCGATCGGGACCGTCCTACGAGCAGTACTTC
CASSRSGPSYEQYF
>NA|few|TRBV19|TRBJ1-1
TGTGCCAGTAGTGTCAGGGCGAACACTGAAGCTTTCTTT
CASSVRANTEAFF
>TRBD1|few|TRBV12-3/TRBV12-4|TRBJ1-1
TGTGCCAGCAGCCGGACAGGGGTGACTGAAGCTTTCTTT
CASSRTGVTEAFF
>TRBD1|many|TRBV5-1|TRBJ1-2
TGCGCCAGCAGCGCACAGACAGGGGGGGGCTATGGCTACACCTTC
CASSAQTGGGYGYTF
>NA|NA|TRBV6-1|TRBJ2-7
TGTGCCAGCAGTGAAGCGGGGGACTACGAGCAGTACTTC
CASSEAGDYEQYF
>TRBD1|few|TRBV7-9|TRBJ1-2
TGTGCCAGCAGCAAGGGACAGGGGGATTATGGCTACACCTTC
CASSKGQGDYGYTF
>TRBD2|many|TRBV20-1|TRBJ2-2
TGCAGTACTCGGACTAGCGGAGGGGGGGCCGGGGAGCTGTTTTTT
CSTRTSGGGAGELFF
>TRBD2|many|TRBV5-6|TRBJ2-1
TGTGCCAGCAGCTCGAAGAGACTAGCGGGGTACAATGAGCAGTTCTTC
CASSSKRLAGYNEQFF
>NA|few|TRBV24-1|TRBJ2-1
TGTGCCACCAGTGATTTCCGTAATGAGCAGTTCTTC
CATSDFRNEQFF
>TRBD2|many|TRBV13|TRBJ2-7
TGTGCCAGCACCGCGAGTCCGACTAGCGGGGGGGCCTTGTACTTC
CASTASPTSGGALYF
>TRBD2|NA|TRBV5-4|TRBJ2-2
TGTGCCAGCAGTTCTGGGACTAGCGGGATCACCGGGGAGCTGTTTTTT
CASSSGTSGITGELFF
>NA|NA|TRBV29-1|TRBJ1-3
TGCAGCGGCTTCGCAGGGGACACCATATATTTT
CSGFAGDTIYF
>NA|few|TRBV5-1|TRBJ2-3
TGCGCCACCAGCGAGTGGGGGGGCACAGATACGCAGTATTTT
CATSEWGGTDTQYF
>NA|NA|TRBV14|TRBJ2-3
TGTGCCAGCAGCCCCGGGGACCCCTTTGTAGGGACAGATACGCAGTATTTT
CASSPGDPFVGTDTQYF
>NA|NA|TRBV12-3/TRBV12-4|TRBJ2-5
TGTGCCAGCAGTTCCGGGGTTCGTGGGGAGACCCAGTACTTC
CASSSGVRGETQYF
>TRBD1|NA|TRBV15|TRBJ2-2
TGTGCCACCAGCAGCGACAGGGTAGCCGGGGAGCTGTTTTTT
CATSSDRVAGELFF
>NA|many|TRBV5-1|TRBJ1-1
TGCGCCAGCAGCACCGCCCCCTGGGACACTGAAGCTTTCTTT
CASSTAPWDTEAFF
>TRBD2|few|TRBV20-1|TRBJ2-3
TGCAGTGCTGGGGTCGGCGGGGGGACAGATACGCAGTATTTT
CSAGVGGGTDTQYF
>TRBD1|NA|TRBV3-1|TRBJ1-3
TGTGCCAGCAGCCAGGGGACAGGGCTCTCTGGAAACACCATATATTTT
CASSQGTGLSGNTIYF
>NA|many|TRBV5-4|TRBJ2-3
TGTGCCAGCAGCTTGGATCCGCGGGACATGGGCACAGATACGCAGTATTTT
CASSLDPRDMGTDTQYF
>NA|NA|TRBV5-1|TRBJ2-1
TGCGCCAGCAGCTCGGGAGCTAGTGTTGGTAATGAGCAGTTCTTC
CASSSGASVGNEQFF
>TRBD2|many|TRBV7-9|TRBJ2-3
TGTGCCAGCAGCGAACTCTCGTGGAGCGGGAGGGCAGATACGCAGTATTTT
CASSELSWSGRADTQYF
>TRBD2|NA|TRBV18|TRBJ2-5
TGTGCCAGCTCACCTTCAGCGGGACAAGAGACCCAGTACTTC
CASSPSAGQETQYF